This T cell receptor (beta chain) stems from a study of T cells in women clearing cervical HPV infection. Trimming cost V 10 bases and J 2 bases; bases outside gene matches: 8. CDR1 is SEHNR and CDR2 is FQNEAQ in the germline V gene (reference sequence). The CDR3 length is 14 residues. As regards this clone: The read ends 3 residues shy of where the CDR3 ends; the end is completed using the germline J gene.

Clones were read by immunoSEQ multiplex PCR, and TCRdb kept only the in-frame ones, dropping some. The clone table shows 25,000 to 35,000 clones, with the ten largest holding 20% to 25%. The gene calls are TRBV7-9 and TRBJ2-7; TRBD1 agrees at 10 bases. The sequencing sample was made of blood buffy coat. This sequence originates from a woman between 18 and 75 years old with a cervical HPV16 infection that either progressed to CIN3+ or cleared (not recorded which). The CDR3 spells CATDRDRGAYEQYF. The CDR3 bases that were read are TGTGCCACCGACAGGGACAGGGGAGCCTACGAG.